Sequencing of this TCR beta chain was carried out in a study of cytomegalovirus exposure and HLA in healthy donors. Study summary: An early release of data contained around 80 million unique TCRs, which came from HLA-typed donors. The study's findings and limits: When a later analysis compared HLA-associated TCR beta chains with equally common others, the HLA-associated chains turned out to be more clonally expanded and to have lower generation probabilities. A link between a missense DCLRE1C variant and TCR beta V- and J-gene trimming emerged from a later analysis.

CDR1 is LNHDA, CDR2 SQIVND, per germline (reference sequence). The CDR3 spans 15 residues. The V and J ends lost 5 bases and 5 bases, in that order; junction bases with no gene match: 10. PCR primers comprised 60 Vbeta and 13 Jbeta primers. How the authors handled the data: In a later analysis, roughly 11 million of tens of millions of unique beta chains occurred in at least two donors. The assay was immunoSEQ multiplex PCR, and TCRdb's table has in-frame clones only and misses some. That table is the source of V, J and clone size, and D and trimming were worked out from the DNA. The repertoire has about 160,000 clones, about four fifths of them found once; the top ten carry nearly 8.5%. Regarding this clone: Its target is not known.

This chain uses TRBV19 with TRBJ2-7; 9 positions match TRBD1. Sequences were obtained from PBMCs. The clonotype comes from a male donor in good health and CMV-seropositive. The CDR3 here is CASSARDRVSHEQYF. The CDR3 DNA reads as TGTGCCAGTAGTGCCCGGGACAGGGTAAGCCACGAGCAGTACTTC.